This TCR beta chain derives from a study of shared clonotypes between healthy human individuals. General study points: Researchers found naive subsets generally carried larger estimated richness than memory subsets. A small donor pool kept down the genetic and exposure-history diversity that was represented.

Per the germline V gene, CDR1 is SNHLY and CDR2 is FYNNEI. The CDR3 has 15 residues. V trimming: 6 bases; J trimming: 3 bases; junction bases outside the gene matches: 5. Authors' data handling: As immunoSEQ supplied junction-only sequences (without quality scores), filtering differed. Sequencing was performed with immunoSEQ multiplex PCR; in TCRdb, only in-frame clones are kept and a portion is missing. The V and J calls and clone size were taken over from that table, and D and trimming were inferred from the DNA. The sample shows 2 million to 2.5 million clones, roughly 93% of them seen only once. As concerns this clone: What it binds is not known.

The sequenced sample was naive CD4+ T cells from PBMCs. Stated subset: CD45RA+ positively selected. The chain carries TRBV2 and TRBJ2-5, with 12 bases that match TRBD2. The sequence was obtained from a man younger than 30 in good health. Some clones in this sample may be carry-over from other donors' samples. The CDR3 is CASSERTSGEETQYF. The CDR3 DNA reads as TGTGCCAGCAGCGAGCGGACTAGCGGGGAAGAGACCCAGTACTTC.